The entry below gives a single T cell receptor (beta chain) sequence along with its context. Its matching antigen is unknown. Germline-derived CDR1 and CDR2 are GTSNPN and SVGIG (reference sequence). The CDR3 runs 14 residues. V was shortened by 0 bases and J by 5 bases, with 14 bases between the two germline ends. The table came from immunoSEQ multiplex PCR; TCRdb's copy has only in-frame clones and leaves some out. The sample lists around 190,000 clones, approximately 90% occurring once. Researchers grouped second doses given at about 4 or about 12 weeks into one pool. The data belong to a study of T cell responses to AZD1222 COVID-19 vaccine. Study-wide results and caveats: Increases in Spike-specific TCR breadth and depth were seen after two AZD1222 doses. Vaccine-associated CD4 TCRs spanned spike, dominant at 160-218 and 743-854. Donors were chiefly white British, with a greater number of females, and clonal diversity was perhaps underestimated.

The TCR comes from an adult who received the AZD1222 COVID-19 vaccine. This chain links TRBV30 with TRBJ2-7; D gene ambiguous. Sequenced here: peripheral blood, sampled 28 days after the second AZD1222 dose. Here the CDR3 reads CAWSVRLSYHEQYF. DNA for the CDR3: TGTGCCTGGAGTGTCCGGCTTTCGTACCACGAGCAGTACTTC.